The 9 T cell receptor beta chains below all came from one sample that was sequenced in a study of cytomegalovirus exposure and HLA in healthy donors. Primers: 60 Vbeta forward and 13 Jbeta reverse. Some clones are missing from TCRdb's copy, which holds only in-frame ones; the method was immunoSEQ multiplex PCR. The table shows around 260,000 clones, with 80% occurring only once. The sample comprised PBMCs. The receptors derive from a girl between 2 and 10 years old in good health and CMV-seronegative.

This clone has more than one count but fewer than ten. The chain joins TRBV5-1 to TRBJ1-6; 8 nucleotides match TRBD1. V lost 2 bases to trimming and J lost 5 bases; unmatched junction nucleotides: 3. Per germline, CDR1 SGHRS and CDR2 YFSETQ. This CDR3 is 15 amino acids long. The CDR3 coding sequence is TGCGCCAGCAGCTTCGGGACAGGTCATAATTCACCCCTCCACTTT. Translation: CASSFGTGHNSPLHF. Based on the CDR3 plus reference TRBV5-1 and TRBJ1-6, the full variable domain is KAGVTQTPRYLIKTRGQQVTLSCSPISGHRSVSWYQQTPGQGLQFLFEYFSETQRNKGNFPGRFSGRQFSNSRSEMNVSTLELGDSALYLCASSFGTGHNSPLHFGNGTRLTVT.

The chain is built from TRBV6-5 and TRBJ1-1; no firm D call. Per the germline V gene, CDR1 is MNHEY and CDR2 is SVGAGI. This CDR3 has 15 amino acids. The germline V and J ends were trimmed by 2 bases and 0 bases, with 10 bases remaining between them. Written as DNA, the CDR3 is TGTGCCAGCAGTTACAGTCAGACACTGAACACTGAAGCTTTCTTT. The encoded protein is CASSYSQTLNTEAFF.

The chain uses TRBV7-7 and TRBJ2-7, with 11 nucleotides matching TRBD2. Trimming cost V 5 bases and J 6 bases; bases outside gene matches: 9. The V gene's germline CDR1 is SSHAT and CDR2 FNYEAQ (reference sequence). The CDR3 runs to 15 residues. This chain's CDR3 is CASSQSSGGASEQYF. CDR3 nucleotides: TGTGCCAGCAGCCAAAGTAGCGGGGGGGCGTCCGAGCAGTACTTC.

The chain links TRBV5-1 to TRBJ2-1; 13 nucleotides match TRBD2. The V and J ends lost 4 bases and 2 bases, in that order; junction bases with no gene match: 6. Germline CDR1 reads SGHRS; CDR2 reads YFSETQ. There are 17 residues in the CDR3. This chain's CDR3 is CASSPGLAGPAYNEQFF. As DNA, the CDR3 is TGCGCCAGCAGCCCGGGACTAGCGGGGCCAGCCTACAATGAGCAGTTCTTC.

The chain is built from TRBV19 and TRBJ2-1; 10 nucleotides match TRBD1. Germline loops: CDR1 LNHDA, CDR2 SQIVND (reference sequence). The V and J ends lost 3 bases and 6 bases, in that order; junction bases with no gene match: 2. The CDR3 loop spans 14 amino acids. CDR3 sequence: CASSIDRGPNEQFF. The CDR3 DNA reads TGTGCCAGTAGTATTGACAGGGGGCCCAATGAGCAGTTCTTC.

The chain recombines TRBV28 with TRBJ2-1, with 9 bases fitting TRBD1. This CDR3 comprises 15 residues. Germline assignment: CDR1 MDHEN and CDR2 SYDVKM. The ends lost 4 bases at V and 7 bases at J; junction bases unmatched: 8. In DNA, the CDR3 is TGTGCCAGCAGTTCCACCGGGACAGGGAGAAATGAGCAGTTCTTC. This gives the protein CASSSTGTGRNEQFF.

The chain joins TRBV4-1 to TRBJ2-4; 7 nucleotides match TRBD1. This CDR3 comprises 17 residues. Looked up from germline, CDR1 is MGHRA and CDR2 is YSYEKL. With 5 bases clipped from V and 0 bases from J, the junction kept 10 bases outside the gene matches. This CDR3 is CASSDRVLSLAKNIQYF. In nucleotides, the CDR3 is TGCGCCAGCAGCGACAGGGTGTTAAGTTTAGCCAAAAACATTCAGTACTTC.

This chain connects TRBV27 to TRBJ2-7; 7 positions match TRBD1. J was trimmed by 6 bases and V by 6 bases; bases with no gene match: 8. Germline V lookup: CDR1 MNHEY, CDR2 SMNVEV (reference sequence). The CDR3 is 13 residues long. This CDR3 is CASSQGQRGEQYF. DNA of the CDR3: TGTGCCAGCAGCCAGGGACAGAGAGGCGAGCAGTACTTC.

The table lists this clone with a count of one. The V call is TRBV27, the J call TRBJ2-1, with 9 bases identical to TRBD2. Germline V CDR1 and CDR2: MNHEY, SMNVEV (reference sequence). This CDR3 spans 16 amino acids. J lost 7 bases, V lost 4 bases, and 11 bases had no gene match. DNA for the CDR3: TGTGCCAGCAGTTCTCGGGGGCGGGGGGGAATGAATGAGCAGTTCTTC. Translation gives CASSSRGRGGMNEQFF.